These 18 T cell receptor beta chains originate from one sample sequenced in a study of Ad26.COV2.S vaccination and SARS-CoV-2 variants. Generated by immunoSEQ multiplex PCR, the TCRdb table keeps only in-frame clones and is missing some. In the table there are more than 400,000 clones, around 90% of which are singletons. The sample's treatment: about 20 received Ad26.COV2.S at low or high dose, single or two shots; roughly five received placebo; per-sample allocation not given. Day 63 after the first injection of vaccine or placebo was the sampling time. Here the sequenced sample was peripheral blood, taken in a trial of Ad26.COV2.S vaccine versus placebo. These receptors all stem from a person aged 18-60 years who received the Ad26.COV2.S COVID-19 vaccine or a placebo.

This clone was observed a few times. The chain combines TRBV7-9 with TRBJ2-7; TRBD2 is a possible D gene (5 bases). The germline V and J ends were trimmed by 5 bases and 2 bases, with 13 bases remaining between them. The CDR3 has 14 residues. Germline CDR1 reads SEHNR; CDR2 reads FQNEAQ (reference sequence). The CDR3 nucleotides read TGTGCCAGCAGCCGCACAGACGGGACCTACGAGCAGTACTTC. Its translation: CASSRTDGTYEQYF.

There are a few counts of this clone. The genes are TRBV2 and TRBJ2-2, with D possibly matching TRBD1 (6 bases). There are 15 residues in the CDR3. V shed 0 bases and J shed 5 bases, with 10 bases lying between them. Germline V gene lookup returns CDR1 SNHLY and CDR2 FYNNEI. In nucleotides, the CDR3 is TGTGCCAGCAGTGAAGCGGGGGCGCGAACCGGGGAGCTGTTTTTT. Protein product: CASSEAGARTGELFF.

The rearrangement links TRBV28 to TRBJ2-3, with 9 bases that match TRBD2. Germline CDR1 is MDHEN and CDR2 is SYDVKM. V lost 10 bases to trimming and J lost 2 bases; unmatched junction nucleotides: 16. The CDR3 runs to 17 residues. CDR3 sequence (DNA): TGTGCCATCTCCTCACCCCCTAGCGGGGAGCTCACAGATACGCAGTATTTT. Its translation: CAISSPPSGELTDTQYF.

In this sample, this clone turned up once. This chain connects TRBV4-3 to TRBJ2-2, with D unclear. With 0 bases removed from V and 0 bases from J, the gap between germline ends came to 8 bases. Germline V lookup: CDR1 LGHNA, CDR2 YSLEER. The CDR3 has 16 residues. Here the CDR3 reads CASSQEVGANTGELFF. The CDR3 DNA sequence: TGCGCCAGCAGCCAAGAGGTCGGCGCGAACACCGGGGAGCTGTTTTTT.

This clone has a single count. The V call is TRBV11-2, the J call TRBJ2-1; D is unresolved. Germline values: CDR1 SGHAT, CDR2 FQNNGV. CDR3 size: 16 residues. The V and J ends lost 2 bases and 4 bases respectively, with 15 bases between them. The CDR3, as DNA: TGTGCCAGCAGCTTATTGGTAACAGCACCGTACAATGAGCAGTTCTTC. It encodes CASSLLVTAPYNEQFF.

The chain combines TRBV5-1 with TRBJ1-1; tentative D call: TRBD1 (5 bases). Germline CDR1 SGHRS, CDR2 YFSETQ. The CDR3 totals 16 residues. Between the trimmed V and J ends, which lost 3 bases and 4 bases, there was a span of 19 bases. Here the CDR3 reads CASSWSHRRVITEAFF. The CDR3 DNA follows: TGCGCCAGCAGCTGGTCCCACAGGCGGGTAATCACTGAAGCTTTCTTT.

The V call is TRBV5-1, the J call TRBJ2-1; D could derive from TRBD1 or TRBD2 (5 bases each). Looked up from germline, CDR1 is SGHRS and CDR2 is YFSETQ. Between the trimmed V and J ends, which lost 2 bases and 5 bases, there was a span of 11 bases. CDR3 size: 14 residues. CDR3 coding DNA: TGCGCCAGCAGCTTCCGGGGCCCTCACAATGAGCAGTTCTTC. As protein: CASSFRGPHNEQFF.

The chain combines TRBV19 with TRBJ2-3, with 12 nucleotides matching TRBD2. The J segment lost 9 bases and the V segment lost 7 bases, leaving 5 bases of the junction unmatched. The CDR3 sequence is 13 residues long. CDR1 and CDR2 (germline): LNHDA, SQIVND (reference sequence). The DNA for the CDR3 is TGTGCCAGTACACGGACTAGCGGGGCGACGCAGTATTTT. This gives the protein CASTRTSGATQYF.

This clone was counted once. The junction shows a germline mismatch at one end, possibly a read error. This chain uses TRBV28 with TRBJ2-1, with D perhaps TRBD1 (6 bases). This CDR3 spans 10 amino acids. In germline, CDR1 is MDHEN, CDR2 SYDVKM. The CDR3 region is CASSRTDKLF. CDR3 in DNA: TGTGCCAGCAGTCGGACAGATAAACTCTTC.

The J gene is TRBJ2-7, the V gene TRBV7-9; TRBD1 matches 7 bases. This CDR3 is built from 15 residues. Germline V CDR1 and CDR2: SEHNR, FQNEAQ (reference sequence). The V gene end was trimmed by 5 bases and the J gene end by 2 bases; junction bases not matched to a gene: 9. CDR3 nucleotides: TGTGCCAGCAGCCCTTTTGGCAGGGGGACCTACGAGCAGTACTTC. Translated: CASSPFGRGTYEQYF.

The chain carries TRBV6-2 or TRBV6-3 and TRBJ2-5; no definite D call. Germline CDR1 is MNHEY and CDR2 is SVGEGT. This CDR3 has 13 amino acids. V lost 4 bases and J 2 bases, leaving 8 bases between the germline ends. CDR3 loop: CASSSQTQETQYF. The CDR3 nucleotides read TGTGCCAGCAGTTCCCAGACACAAGAGACCCAGTACTTC.

The gene calls are TRBV10-3 and TRBJ2-7; D possibly corresponds to TRBD2 (6 bases). This CDR3 comprises 14 residues. Trimming removed 7 bases from V and 1 base from J, with 14 bases in between. Looked up from germline, CDR1 is ENHRY and CDR2 is SYGVKD. CDR3: CAITGEDGSYEQYF. As DNA, the CDR3 is TGTGCCATCACTGGGGAGGACGGTTCCTACGAGCAGTACTTC.

This clone was recorded once. CDR3: CASSLGTGLSYEQYF. CDR3 DNA: TGCGCCAGCAGCTTGGGGACAGGGCTCTCCTACGAGCAGTACTTC. This chain joins TRBV5-1 and TRBJ2-7; 8 bases are a match to TRBD1. V was pared by 0 bases and J by 0 bases, with 2 bases of the junction left unmatched. The CDR3 is made up of 15 amino acids. Germline CDR1 is SGHRS and CDR2 is YFSETQ.

The chain joins TRBV7-9 to TRBJ2-3; D is unresolved. V was clipped by 3 bases and J by 5 bases, with 6 bases between them. This CDR3 is 12 amino acids long. Germline values: CDR1 SEHNR, CDR2 FQNEAQ (reference sequence). The CDR3 coding sequence is TGTGCCAGCAGCTTCGGCTTAGATACGCAGTATTTT. Translating it yields CASSFGLDTQYF. Complete variable domain (other parts from reference TRBV7-9 and TRBJ2-3): DTGVSQNPRHKITKRGQNVTFRCDPISEHNRLYWYRQTLGQGPEFLTYFQNEAQLEKSRLLSDRFSAERPKGSFSTLEIQRTEQGDSAMYLCASSFGLDTQYFGPGTRLTVL.

V usage is TRBV28 and J usage is TRBJ2-7; 11 nucleotides agree with TRBD2. The CDR3 covers 15 residues. The germline gives CDR1 MDHEN, CDR2 SYDVKM. The trim removed 6 bases at V and 3 bases at J, leaving 7 bases unmatched. The CDR3 is CASSPGTSGFYEQYF. CDR3 bases: TGTGCCAGCAGCCCCGGGACTAGCGGTTTCTACGAGCAGTACTTC.

This clone was counted only a few times. The CDR3 loop reads CASSDPRDGSYEQYF. CDR3 in DNA: TGCGCCAGCAGCGACCCCCGGGACGGCTCCTACGAGCAGTACTTC. This rearrangement joins TRBV5-1 to TRBJ2-7; D is tentatively TRBD1 or TRBD2 (5 bases each). Germline V CDR1 and CDR2: SGHRS, YFSETQ. The CDR3 has 15 amino acids. The V end was cut by 4 bases, the J end by 0 bases, with 14 bases between.

The chain recombines TRBV20-1 with TRBJ2-2; no clear D. CDR1 and CDR2 from the germline V gene are DFQATT and SNEGSKA (reference sequence). V lost 2 bases and J 7 bases, leaving 2 bases between the germline ends. The CDR3 runs 10 residues. The CDR3 DNA is TGCAGTGCTAGATTCGGGGAGCTGTTTTTT. This sequence encodes CSARFGELFF.

The chain recombines TRBV24-1 with TRBJ1-5; D is undetermined. The length of the CDR3 is 15 residues. CDR1 and CDR2 (germline): KGHDR, SFDVKD. V lost 5 bases to trimming and J lost 3 bases, with 13 bases between them. The CDR3 DNA reads TGTGCCACCAGTGGGAGTACGCGGGACAATCAGCCCCAGCATTTT. Its translation is CATSGSTRDNQPQHF.